Here is one T cell receptor beta chain with its context. Its antigen is as yet unknown. PCR of TCRalpha and TCRbeta cDNA was nested, with two rounds of around 16 and 10 cycles. From the 5' RACE reads, TCRdb lists one entry per CDR3 protein and no DNA. This sample's table has about 210,000 distinct CDR3 sequences. The CDR3 runs to 16 residues. Germline V CDR1 and CDR2: WSHSY, SAAADI. The sample comes from a study of monozygotic twins with inflammatory bowel disease. Whole-study results and caveats: For IBD, no single strong associated signal or clonotype was supported. Patients got different immunosuppressive treatments, which may have made their repertoires more variable. Reduced clonotype sharing with other individuals was observed in IBD patients relative to healthy twins, especially with disease activity.

This receptor was obtained from a human donor with ulcerative colitis or Crohn's disease, or a healthy co-twin of an affected twin (not recorded which). This chain uses TRBV10-2 with TRBJ2-7. Sequencing was carried out using blood. The CDR3 reads CASSEAVAGSTYEQYF.